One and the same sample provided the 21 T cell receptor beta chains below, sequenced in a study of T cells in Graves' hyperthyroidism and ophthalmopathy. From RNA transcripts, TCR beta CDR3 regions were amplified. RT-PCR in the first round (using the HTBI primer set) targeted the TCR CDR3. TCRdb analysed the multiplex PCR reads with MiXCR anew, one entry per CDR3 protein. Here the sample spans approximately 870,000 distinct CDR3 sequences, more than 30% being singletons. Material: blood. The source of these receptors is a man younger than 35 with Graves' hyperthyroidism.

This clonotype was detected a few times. The CDR3 DNA reads as TGTGCCAGCAGCTTAGGGGGACACGGGTCCTACGAGCAGTACTTC. It is translated as CASSLGGHGSYEQYF. The genes are TRBV7-8 and TRBJ2-7, with D maybe TRBD1 (6 bases). V was cut by 1 base and J by 1 base, with 11 bases left in between. This CDR3 spans 15 amino acids. CDR1 and CDR2 (germline): SGHVS, FQNEAQ.

The CDR3 DNA reads as TGTGCCAGCAGCTCCGGGGGGCCCAGGAAAGCTTTCTTT. Translated, it gives CASSSGGPRKAFF. The V call is TRBV7-8, the J call TRBJ1-1; weak D call: TRBD1 (6 bases). Between the trimmed V and J ends, which lost 4 bases and 9 bases, there was a span of 15 bases. CDR3 size: 13 residues. Per the germline V gene, CDR1 is SGHVS and CDR2 is FQNEAQ.

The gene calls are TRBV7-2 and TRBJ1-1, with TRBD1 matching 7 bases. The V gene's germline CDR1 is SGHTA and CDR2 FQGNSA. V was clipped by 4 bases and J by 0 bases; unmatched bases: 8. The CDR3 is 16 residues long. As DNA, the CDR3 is TGTGCCAGCAGCTGGGGGACAGCTCGAATGAACACTGAAGCTTTCTTT. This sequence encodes CASSWGTARMNTEAFF.

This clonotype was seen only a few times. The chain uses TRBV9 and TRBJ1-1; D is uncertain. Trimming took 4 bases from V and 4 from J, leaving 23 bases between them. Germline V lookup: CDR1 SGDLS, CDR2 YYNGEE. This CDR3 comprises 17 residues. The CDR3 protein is CASSQPAARHVATEAFF. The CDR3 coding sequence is TGTGCCAGCAGCCAACCGGCCGCTAGACATGTTGCCACTGAAGCTTTCTTT.

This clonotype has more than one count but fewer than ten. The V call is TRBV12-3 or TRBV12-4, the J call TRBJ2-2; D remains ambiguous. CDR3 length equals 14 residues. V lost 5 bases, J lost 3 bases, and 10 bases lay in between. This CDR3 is CASSPTGHTGELFF. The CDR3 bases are TGTGCCAGCAGTCCCACTGGCCACACCGGGGAGCTGTTTTTT.

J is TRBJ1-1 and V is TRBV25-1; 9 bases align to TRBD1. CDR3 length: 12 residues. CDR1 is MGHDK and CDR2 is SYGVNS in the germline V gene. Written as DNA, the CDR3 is TGTACCACCGGGACAGGGTGGACTGAAGCTTTCTTT. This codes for CTTGTGWTEAFF.

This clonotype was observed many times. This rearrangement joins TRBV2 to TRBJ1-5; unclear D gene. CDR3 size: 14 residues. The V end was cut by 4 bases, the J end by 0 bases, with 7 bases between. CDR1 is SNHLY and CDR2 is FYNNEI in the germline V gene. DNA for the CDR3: TGTGCCAGCAGTGCCAGAAATAGCAATCAGCCCCAGCATTTT. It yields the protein CASSARNSNQPQHF.

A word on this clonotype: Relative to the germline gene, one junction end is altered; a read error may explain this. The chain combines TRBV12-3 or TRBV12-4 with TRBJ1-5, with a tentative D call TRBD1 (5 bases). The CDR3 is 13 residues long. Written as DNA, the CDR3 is TGTGCCAGCGGTTTAGCGGGGGGGGAGACCCAGCATTTT. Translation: CASGLAGGETQHF.

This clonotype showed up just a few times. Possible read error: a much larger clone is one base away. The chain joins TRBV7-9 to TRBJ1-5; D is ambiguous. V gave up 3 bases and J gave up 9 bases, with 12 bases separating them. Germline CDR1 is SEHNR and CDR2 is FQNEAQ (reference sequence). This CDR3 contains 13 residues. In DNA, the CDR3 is TGTGCCAGCAGCTTTTATGGAGGGCGGCCCCAGCATTTT. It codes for CASSFYGGRPQHF.

CDR3 region: CASSFGQGDSSYEQYF. The CDR3 DNA sequence: TGTGCCAGTAGTTTTGGACAGGGAGATAGCTCCTACGAGCAGTACTTC. V gene TRBV19 combines with J gene TRBJ2-7, with TRBD1 matching 8 bases. This CDR3 region has 16 residues. Per germline, CDR1 LNHDA and CDR2 SQIVND (reference sequence). The J segment lost 0 bases and the V segment lost 5 bases, leaving 9 bases of the junction unmatched.

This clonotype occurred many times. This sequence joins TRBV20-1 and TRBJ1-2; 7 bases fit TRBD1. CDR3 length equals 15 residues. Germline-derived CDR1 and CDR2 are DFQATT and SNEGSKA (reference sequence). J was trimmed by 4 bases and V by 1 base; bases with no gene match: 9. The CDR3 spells CSARVVTGQGYGYTF. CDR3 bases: TGCAGTGCTAGAGTGGTGACAGGGCAAGGCTATGGCTACACCTTC.

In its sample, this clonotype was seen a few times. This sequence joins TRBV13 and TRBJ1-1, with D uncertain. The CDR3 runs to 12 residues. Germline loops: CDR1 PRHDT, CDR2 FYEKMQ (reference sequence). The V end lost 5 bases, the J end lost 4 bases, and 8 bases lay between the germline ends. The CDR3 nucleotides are TGTGCCAGCAGCAGCATCTTCACTGAAGCTTTCTTT. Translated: CASSSIFTEAFF.

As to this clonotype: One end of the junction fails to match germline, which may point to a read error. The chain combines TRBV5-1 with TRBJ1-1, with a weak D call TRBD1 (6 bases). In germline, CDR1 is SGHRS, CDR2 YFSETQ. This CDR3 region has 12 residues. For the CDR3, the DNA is TGCGCCAGCAGCGGGGGACACCCTGAATCTTTCTTT. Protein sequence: CASSGGHPESFF.

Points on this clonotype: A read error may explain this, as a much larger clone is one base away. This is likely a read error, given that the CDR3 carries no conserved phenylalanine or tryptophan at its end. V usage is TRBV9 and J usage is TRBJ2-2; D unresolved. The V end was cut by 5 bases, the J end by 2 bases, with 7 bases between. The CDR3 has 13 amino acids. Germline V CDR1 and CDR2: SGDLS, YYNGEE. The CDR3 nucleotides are TGTGCCAGCAGTGATCTTAACACCGGGGAGCTGTTTTAT. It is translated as CASSDLNTGELFY.

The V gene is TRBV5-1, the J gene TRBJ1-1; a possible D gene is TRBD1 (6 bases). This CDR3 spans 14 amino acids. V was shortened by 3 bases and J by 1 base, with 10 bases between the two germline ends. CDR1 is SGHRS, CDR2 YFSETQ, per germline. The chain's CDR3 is CASSSAGANTEAFF. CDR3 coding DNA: TGCGCCAGCAGCTCAGCAGGGGCGAACACTGAAGCTTTCTTT. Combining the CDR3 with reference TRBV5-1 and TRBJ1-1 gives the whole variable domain KAGVTQTPRYLIKTRGQQVTLSCSPISGHRSVSWYQQTPGQGLQFLFEYFSETQRNKGNFPGRFSGRQFSNSRSEMNVSTLELGDSALYLCASSSAGANTEAFFGQGTRLTVV.

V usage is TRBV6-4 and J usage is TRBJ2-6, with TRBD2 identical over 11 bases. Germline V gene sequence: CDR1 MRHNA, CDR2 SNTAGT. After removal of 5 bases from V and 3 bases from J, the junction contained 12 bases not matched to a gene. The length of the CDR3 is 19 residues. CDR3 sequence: CASSPPSTSGKYGANVLTF. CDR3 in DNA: TGTGCCAGCAGTCCCCCCTCGACTAGCGGGAAATATGGGGCCAACGTCCTGACTTTC.

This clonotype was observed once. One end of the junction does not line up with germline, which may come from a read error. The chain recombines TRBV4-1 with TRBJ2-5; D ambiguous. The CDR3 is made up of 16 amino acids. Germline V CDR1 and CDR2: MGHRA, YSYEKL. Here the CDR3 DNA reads TGCGCCAACAGCCAAGAGATCAGTCTCCTCCAAGAGACCCAGTACTTC. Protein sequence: CANSQEISLLQETQYF.

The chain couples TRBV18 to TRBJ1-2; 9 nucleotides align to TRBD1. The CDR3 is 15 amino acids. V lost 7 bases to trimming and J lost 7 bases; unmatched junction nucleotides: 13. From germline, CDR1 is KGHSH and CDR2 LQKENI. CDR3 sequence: CASYAGGTGFLGYTF. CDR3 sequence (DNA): TGTGCCAGCTACGCCGGTGGGACAGGGTTTCTTGGCTACACCTTC.

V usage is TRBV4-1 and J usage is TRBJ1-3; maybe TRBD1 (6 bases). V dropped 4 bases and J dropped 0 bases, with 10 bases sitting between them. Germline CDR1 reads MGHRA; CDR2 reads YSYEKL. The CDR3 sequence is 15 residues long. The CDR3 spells CASSRDRSSGNTIYF. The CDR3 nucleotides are TGCGCCAGCAGCCGAGACAGGAGCTCTGGAAACACCATATATTTT.

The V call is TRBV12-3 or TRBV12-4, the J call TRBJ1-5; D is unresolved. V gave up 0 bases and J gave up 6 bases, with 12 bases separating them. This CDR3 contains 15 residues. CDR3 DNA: TGTGCCAGCAGTTTAGCGGTCAGGAAGGGTCAGCCCCAGCATTTT. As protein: CASSLAVRKGQPQHF.

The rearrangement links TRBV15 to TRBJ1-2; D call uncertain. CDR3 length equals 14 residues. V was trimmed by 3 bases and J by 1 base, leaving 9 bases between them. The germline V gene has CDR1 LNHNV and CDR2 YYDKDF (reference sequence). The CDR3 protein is CATSSQESNYGYTF. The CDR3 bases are TGTGCCACCAGCAGCCAAGAAAGTAACTATGGCTACACCTTC.